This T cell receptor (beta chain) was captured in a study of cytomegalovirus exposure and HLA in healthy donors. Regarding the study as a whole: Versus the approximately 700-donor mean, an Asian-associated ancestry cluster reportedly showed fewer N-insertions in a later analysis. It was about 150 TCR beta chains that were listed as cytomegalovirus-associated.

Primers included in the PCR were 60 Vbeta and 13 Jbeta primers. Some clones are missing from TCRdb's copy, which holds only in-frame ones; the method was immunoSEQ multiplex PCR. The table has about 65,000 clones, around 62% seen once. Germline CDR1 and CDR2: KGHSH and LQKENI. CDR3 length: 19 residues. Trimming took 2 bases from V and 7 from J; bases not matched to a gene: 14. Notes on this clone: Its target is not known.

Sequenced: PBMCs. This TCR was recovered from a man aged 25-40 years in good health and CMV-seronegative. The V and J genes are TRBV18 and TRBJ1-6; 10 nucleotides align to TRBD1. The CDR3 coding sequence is TGTGCCAGCTCACCAAGTCAAACCGGGACAGGGGCGTACAATTCACCCCTCCACTTT. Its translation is CASSPSQTGTGAYNSPLHF.